This TCR beta chain was recovered during a study of blood T cell repertoires in COVID-19. Overall study: Spain, Italy and the United States supplied samples that represented acute and convalescent COVID-19. The analysed material was cDNA or gDNA that came from T cells, B-cell-depleted T cells, or PBMCs.

Original handling: Amplification from reference gene primers served as the basis for estimated nucleated cell counts. This table comes from immunoSEQ multiplex PCR, and its TCRdb copy is limited to in-frame clones, with some not included. That table gives V, J and clone size, and the DNA gave D and trimming. Of a few hundred thousand clones in the sample, over 75% are singletons; the top ten hold 4% to 5.5%. Deletions cut 3 bases from V and 2 bases from J, with 11 bases between. Germline V CDR1 and CDR2: PRHDT, FYEKMQ (reference sequence). The CDR3 loop spans 14 amino acids. The sample was peripheral blood. The source is a human donor in a cohort sampled during active COVID-19. The J gene is TRBJ2-7, the V gene TRBV13, with D tentatively TRBD1 (6 bases). DNA of the CDR3: TGTGCCAGCAGCTTTGGGGACACTACCTACGAGCAGTACTTC. It encodes CASSFGDTTYEQYF.